The entry that follows covers one T cell receptor (beta chain) sequence. Its antigen is unknown. Germline assignment: CDR1 SGHVS and CDR2 FNYEAQ. There are 14 residues in the CDR3. V shed 5 bases, J shed 3 bases, and the junction held 5 bases outside the gene matches. This record belongs to a study of identical twins. One entry per CDR3 protein, called by TCRdb with MiXCR from the 5' RACE reads. Here the sample spans about 490,000 distinct CDR3 sequences, about 15% being singletons. General study findings and limits: Carriage of fewer insertions was seen in abundant cord blood beta clonotypes, whereas memory repertoires showed none.

Among all donors, each was a healthy Caucasian. These data also formed part of another study, on yellow fever vaccine responses in identical twins.

Sequencing used CD4+ T cells sorted from blood. The V and J genes are TRBV7-6 and TRBJ1-1; TRBD1 aligns across 8 bases. The TCR originated in a woman aged 18 to 35 in good health. CDR3 DNA sequence: TGTGCCAGCAGCAAGTCCAGGGGGCACACTGAAGCTTTCTTT. Its protein product is CASSKSRGHTEAFF.